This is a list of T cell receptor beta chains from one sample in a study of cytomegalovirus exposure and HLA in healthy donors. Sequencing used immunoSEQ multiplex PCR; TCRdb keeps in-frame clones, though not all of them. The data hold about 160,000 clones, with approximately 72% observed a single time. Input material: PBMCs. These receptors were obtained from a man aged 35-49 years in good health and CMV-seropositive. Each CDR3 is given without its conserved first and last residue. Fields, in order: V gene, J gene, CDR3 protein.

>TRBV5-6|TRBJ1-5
ASSFQGGQPQH
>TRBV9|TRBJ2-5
ASSMEDRARETQY
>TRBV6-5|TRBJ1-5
ASSPRTGRNQPQH
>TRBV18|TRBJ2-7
ASSPQGQVFSLRSYEQY
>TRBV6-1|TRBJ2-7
ASSEISGGVCEQY
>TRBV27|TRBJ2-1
ASSSPAGKGSYNEQF
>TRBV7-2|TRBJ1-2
ASSLYRVDPYGYT
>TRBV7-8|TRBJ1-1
ASSLAQNTEAF
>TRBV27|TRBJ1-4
ASRRGQGNLGEKLF
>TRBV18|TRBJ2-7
ASSPKTSGGASVSYEQY